Below, one T cell receptor beta chain is given with its context. This entry is derived from a study of human T cells and chemical hapten exposure. Germline V CDR1 and CDR2: MNHEY, SVGEGT. The CDR3 spans 16 residues. V gave up 0 bases and J gave up 7 bases, with 19 bases separating them. Via MiXCR, TCRdb re-called the RACE reads, giving one row per CDR3 protein. The sample includes 75,000 to 100,000 distinct CDR3 sequences, around 9.3% seen only once; the top ten take about 2%. Time point described: patch test 2, 6 weeks after DPC sensitization. Described treatment: therapeutic diphenylcyclopropenone sensitization with weekly scalp DPC.

The clonotype originates from a woman aged 40 to 50 with alopecia areata. Some clones in this sample may be carry-over from other donors' samples. The J gene is TRBJ2-7, the V gene TRBV6-2 or TRBV6-3, with a tentative D call TRBD2 (6 bases). Sequences were derived from whole blood, sampled in connection with sensitization to the hapten diphenylcyclopropenone (DPC). The CDR3 nucleotides read TGTGCCAGCAGTTACTCTGCCGGGACTGGGCCGCTGGAGCAGTACTTC. This sequence encodes CASSYSAGTGPLEQYF.